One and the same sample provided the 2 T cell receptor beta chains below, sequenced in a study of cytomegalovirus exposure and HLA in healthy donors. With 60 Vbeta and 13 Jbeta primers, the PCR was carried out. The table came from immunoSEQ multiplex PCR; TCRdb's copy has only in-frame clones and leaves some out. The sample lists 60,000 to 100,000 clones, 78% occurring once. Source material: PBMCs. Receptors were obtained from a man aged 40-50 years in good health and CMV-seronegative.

CDR3 sequence: CASSIQDNTVTQYF. The CDR3 bases are TGCGCCAGCAGCATACAGGACAACACGGTTACGCAGTATTTT. The chain links TRBV5-1 to TRBJ2-3, with D maybe TRBD1 (5 bases). Trimming cost V 4 bases and J 8 bases, with 17 bases left between them. Germline V gene sequence: CDR1 SGHRS, CDR2 YFSETQ. The CDR3 length is 14 residues.

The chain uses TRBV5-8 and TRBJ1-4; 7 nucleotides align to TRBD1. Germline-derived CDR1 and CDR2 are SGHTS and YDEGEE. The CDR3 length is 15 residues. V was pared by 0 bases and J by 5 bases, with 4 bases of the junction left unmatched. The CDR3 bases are TGTGCCAGCAGCTTGGTCGGACAGGCAAATGAAAAACTGTTTTTT. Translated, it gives CASSLVGQANEKLFF.